This T cell receptor beta chain was found in a study of shared clonotypes between healthy human individuals. Trimming removed 0 bases from V and 10 bases from J, with 12 bases in between. Germline V gene sequence: CDR1 WNHNN, CDR2 SYGVQD (reference sequence). This CDR3 contains 13 residues. Measured with immunoSEQ multiplex PCR; TCRdb has only the in-frame clones, and not every one. The profile shows about 2.4 million clones, 90% to 95% of them singletons. This sequence originates from a young man in good health. Some clones in this sample may be carry-over from other donors' samples. This chain links TRBV10-1 with TRBJ2-5; D might be TRBD1 or TRBD2, each matching 5 bases. The sequencing input was naive CD4+ T cells from PBMCs. Sample subset: CD45RA+ positively selected. CDR3 bases: TGCGCCAGCAGTGAGTCGGGGCGGGTTGGCCAGTACTTC. Amino acids: CASSESGRVGQYF.